These 3 T cell receptor beta chains originate from one sample sequenced in a study of shared clonotypes between healthy human individuals. Profiling relied on immunoSEQ multiplex PCR, and the TCRdb table lists in-frame clones only, not all of them. The table lists just over 2,000,000 clones, about 95% of them singletons. Naive CD8 cells lacked CD45RO, underwent positive selection for CCR7 and left out terminally differentiated effector memory CD45RA+ cells. Sequencing used naive CD8+ T cells sorted from blood. The receptors derive from a man aged 18-30 years in good health.

Comment on this clone: Additional DNA sequences in this sample encode the identical CDR3. This rearrangement joins TRBV5-6 to TRBJ2-7; D is uncertain. Trimming removed 2 bases at V and 3 bases at J, with 12 bases between. Germline CDR1 SGHDT, CDR2 YYEEEE. The CDR3 consists of 14 residues. The CDR3 here is CASSFGQSDYEQYF. CDR3 coding DNA: TGTGCCAGCAGCTTTGGCCAAAGTGACTACGAGCAGTACTTC.

The genes are TRBV12-2 and TRBJ2-1; TRBD1 is the table's D call and was not checked against the DNA. TRBV12-2 counts as a pseudogene. The CDR3 is 16 residues long. CDR3 sequence: CASRFADRGPGNEQFF. The CDR3 region has the DNA TGTGCAAGTCGCTTTGCAGACAGGGGGCCAGGGAATGAGCAGTTCTTC.

V and J are TRBV10-3 and TRBJ1-1, with TRBD1 matching over 7 bases. V lost 10 bases and J lost 3; bases outside the gene matches: 8. This CDR3 comprises 13 residues. Germline CDR1 is ENHRY and CDR2 is SYGVKD. CDR3 amino acids: CATQGERDTEAFF. In nucleotides, the CDR3 is TGTGCCACCCAGGGGGAGCGAGACACTGAAGCTTTCTTT.